This entry concerns a single TCR beta chain. This entry comes from a study of control samples from healthy donors and cancer patients. Germline CDR1 and CDR2: LNHNV and YYDKDF (reference sequence). The CDR3 is 13 amino acids. Trimming took 3 bases from V and 5 from J, leaving 8 bases between them. Method: immunoSEQ multiplex PCR; TCRdb's copy keeps in-frame clones and lacks some. The data contain 150,000 or so clones, roughly 93% of them singletons. The sequencing input was blood. This receptor was identified in a man aged 18 to 29 in good health. V is TRBV15 and J is TRBJ1-5; no reliable D call. The CDR3 region has the DNA TGTGCCACCAGCAGGGCGCGGGATCAGCCCCAGCATTTT. Protein product: CATSRARDQPQHF.